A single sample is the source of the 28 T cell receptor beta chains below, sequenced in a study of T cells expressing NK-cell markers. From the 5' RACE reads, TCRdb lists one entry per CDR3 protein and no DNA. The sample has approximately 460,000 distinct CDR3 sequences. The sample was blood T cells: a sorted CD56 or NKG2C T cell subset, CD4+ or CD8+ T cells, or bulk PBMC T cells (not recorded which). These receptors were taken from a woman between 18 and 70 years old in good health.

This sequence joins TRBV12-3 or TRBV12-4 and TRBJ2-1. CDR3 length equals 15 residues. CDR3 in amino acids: CASSATGSSYNEQFF.

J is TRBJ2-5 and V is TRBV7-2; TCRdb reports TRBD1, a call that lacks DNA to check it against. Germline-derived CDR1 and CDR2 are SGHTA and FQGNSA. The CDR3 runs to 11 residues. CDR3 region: CASGGVETQYF.

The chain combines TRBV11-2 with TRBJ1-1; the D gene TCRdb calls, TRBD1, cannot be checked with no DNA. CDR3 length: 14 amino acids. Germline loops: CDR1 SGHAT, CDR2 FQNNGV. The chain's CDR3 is CASSPDRGIAEAFF.

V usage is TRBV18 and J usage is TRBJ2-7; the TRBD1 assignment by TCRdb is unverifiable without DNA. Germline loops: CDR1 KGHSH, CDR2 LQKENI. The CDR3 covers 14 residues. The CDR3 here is CASSPGQGWYEQYF.

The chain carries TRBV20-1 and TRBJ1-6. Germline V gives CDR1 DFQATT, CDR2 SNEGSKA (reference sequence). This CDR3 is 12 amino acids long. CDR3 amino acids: CSAPLPGSPLHF.

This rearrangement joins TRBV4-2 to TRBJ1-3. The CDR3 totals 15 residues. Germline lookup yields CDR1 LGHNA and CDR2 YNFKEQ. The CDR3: CASSAVGTAGNTIYF.

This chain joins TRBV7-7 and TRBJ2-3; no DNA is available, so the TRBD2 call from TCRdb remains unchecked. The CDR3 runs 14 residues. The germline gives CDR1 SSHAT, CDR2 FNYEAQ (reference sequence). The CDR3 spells CASSSGTGGDTQYF.

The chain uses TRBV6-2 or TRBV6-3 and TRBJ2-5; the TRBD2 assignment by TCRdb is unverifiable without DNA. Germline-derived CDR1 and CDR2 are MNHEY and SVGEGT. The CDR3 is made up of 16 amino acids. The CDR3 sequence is CASRRSSGTAGETQYF.

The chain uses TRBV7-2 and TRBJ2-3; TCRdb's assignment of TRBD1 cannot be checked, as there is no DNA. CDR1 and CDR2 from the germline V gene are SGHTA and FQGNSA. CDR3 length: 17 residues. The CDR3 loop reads CASSWGWDRGRTDTQYF.

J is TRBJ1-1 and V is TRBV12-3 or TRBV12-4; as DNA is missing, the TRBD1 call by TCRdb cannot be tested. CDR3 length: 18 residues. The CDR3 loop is CASSSRSGGTGGNTEAFF.

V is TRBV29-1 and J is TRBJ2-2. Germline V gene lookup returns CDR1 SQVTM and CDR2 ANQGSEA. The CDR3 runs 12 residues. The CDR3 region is CSVGQLAGELFF.

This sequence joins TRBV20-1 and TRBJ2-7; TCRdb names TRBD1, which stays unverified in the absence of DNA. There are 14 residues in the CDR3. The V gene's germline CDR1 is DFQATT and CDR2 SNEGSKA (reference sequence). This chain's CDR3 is CSARGLGGSYEQYF.

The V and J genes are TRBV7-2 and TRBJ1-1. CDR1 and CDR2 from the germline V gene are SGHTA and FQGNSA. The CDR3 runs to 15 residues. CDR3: CASSSGPLMNTEAFF.

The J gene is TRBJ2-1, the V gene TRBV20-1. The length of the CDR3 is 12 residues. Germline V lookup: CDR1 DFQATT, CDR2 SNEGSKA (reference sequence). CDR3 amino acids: CSASSKWNEQFF.

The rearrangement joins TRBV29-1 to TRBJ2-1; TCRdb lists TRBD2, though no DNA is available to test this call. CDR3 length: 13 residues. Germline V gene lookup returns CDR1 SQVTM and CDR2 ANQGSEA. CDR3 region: CSAQRVANNEQFF.

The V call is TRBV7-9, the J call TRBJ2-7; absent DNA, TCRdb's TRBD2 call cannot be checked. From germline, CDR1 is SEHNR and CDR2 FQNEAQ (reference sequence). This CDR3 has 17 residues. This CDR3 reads CASSLISASGINYEQYF.

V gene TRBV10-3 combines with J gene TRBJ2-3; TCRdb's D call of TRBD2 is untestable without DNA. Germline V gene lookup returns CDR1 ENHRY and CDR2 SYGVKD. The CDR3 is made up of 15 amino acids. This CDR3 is CAISESSSGTDTQYF.

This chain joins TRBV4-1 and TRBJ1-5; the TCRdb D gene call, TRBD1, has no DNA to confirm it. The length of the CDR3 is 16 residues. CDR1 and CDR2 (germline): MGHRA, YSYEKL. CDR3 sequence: CASSQVAGFGNQPQHF.

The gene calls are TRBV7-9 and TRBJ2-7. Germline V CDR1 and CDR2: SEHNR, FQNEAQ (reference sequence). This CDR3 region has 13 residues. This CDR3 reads CASSSISRNEQYF.

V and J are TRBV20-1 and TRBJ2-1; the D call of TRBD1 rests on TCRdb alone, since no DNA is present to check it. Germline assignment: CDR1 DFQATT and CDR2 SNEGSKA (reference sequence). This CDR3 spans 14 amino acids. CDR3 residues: CSARDGRDHNEQFF.

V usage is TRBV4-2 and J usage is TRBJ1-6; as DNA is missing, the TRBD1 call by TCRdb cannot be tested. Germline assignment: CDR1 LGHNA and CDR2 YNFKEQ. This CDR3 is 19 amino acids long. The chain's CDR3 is CASSQESQGARVNGSPLHF.

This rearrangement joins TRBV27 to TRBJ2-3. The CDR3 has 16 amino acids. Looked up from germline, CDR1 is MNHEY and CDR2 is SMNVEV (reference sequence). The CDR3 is CASSLSFLGWPDTQYF.

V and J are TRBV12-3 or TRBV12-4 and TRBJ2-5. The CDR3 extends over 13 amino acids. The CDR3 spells CASSPRQGETQYF.

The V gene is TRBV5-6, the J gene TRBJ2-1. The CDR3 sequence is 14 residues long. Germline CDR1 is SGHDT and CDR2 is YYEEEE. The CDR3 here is CASSPYSNVNEQFF.

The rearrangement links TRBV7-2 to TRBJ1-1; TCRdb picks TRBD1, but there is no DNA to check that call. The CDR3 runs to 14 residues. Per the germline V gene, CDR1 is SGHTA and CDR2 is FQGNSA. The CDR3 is CASSLGGAGFEAFF.

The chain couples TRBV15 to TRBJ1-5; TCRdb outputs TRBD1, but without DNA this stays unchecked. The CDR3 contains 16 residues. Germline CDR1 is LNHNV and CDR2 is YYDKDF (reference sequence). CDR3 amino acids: CATSRVLAGSNQPQHF.

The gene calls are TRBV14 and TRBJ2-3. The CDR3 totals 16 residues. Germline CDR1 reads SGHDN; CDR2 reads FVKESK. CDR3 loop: CASSQDMGQGTDTQYF.

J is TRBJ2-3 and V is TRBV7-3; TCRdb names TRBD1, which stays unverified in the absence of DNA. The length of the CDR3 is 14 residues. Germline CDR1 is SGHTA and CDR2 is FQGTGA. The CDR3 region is CASSNTGGTDTQYF. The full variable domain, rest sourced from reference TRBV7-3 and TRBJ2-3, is GAGVSQTPSNKVTEKGKYVELRCDPISGHTALYWYRQSLGQGPEFLIYFQGTGAADDSGLPNDRFFAVRPEGSVSTLKIQRTERGDSAVYLCASSNTGGTDTQYFGPGTRLTVL.